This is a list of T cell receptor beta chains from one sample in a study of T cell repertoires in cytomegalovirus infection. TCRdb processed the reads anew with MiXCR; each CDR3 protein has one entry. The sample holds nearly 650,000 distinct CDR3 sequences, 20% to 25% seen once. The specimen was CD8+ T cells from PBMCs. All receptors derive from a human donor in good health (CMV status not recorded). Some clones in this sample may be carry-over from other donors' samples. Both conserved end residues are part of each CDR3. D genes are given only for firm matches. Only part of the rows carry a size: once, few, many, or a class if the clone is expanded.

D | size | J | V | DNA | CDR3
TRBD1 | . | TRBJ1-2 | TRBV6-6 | TGTGCCAGCCCCCGCGACAGGGGAATAGAGGGCTACACCTTC | CASPRDRGIEGYTF
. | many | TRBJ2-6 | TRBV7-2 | TGTGCCAGCAGCTTAAATGCTGGGCCCTCCTCTGGGGCCAACGTCCTGACTTTC | CASSLNAGPSSGANVLTF
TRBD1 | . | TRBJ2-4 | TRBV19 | TGTGCCAGTAGTATTTTAACAGGGGGCATGGACATTCAGTACTTC | CASSILTGGMDIQYF
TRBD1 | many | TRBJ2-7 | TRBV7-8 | TGTGCCAGCAGGAAAGATCCCGGGACAGCTCCGGCCGAGCAGTACTTC | CASRKDPGTAPAEQYF
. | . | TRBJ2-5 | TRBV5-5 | TGTGCCAGCAGCTTGGAGGTGGGGTTGGGACAAGAGACCCAGTACTTC | CASSLEVGLGQETQYF
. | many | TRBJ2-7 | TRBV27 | TGTGCCAGCAGTGAAGAAGCGATTAACTCCTACGAGCAGTACTTC | CASSEEAINSYEQYF
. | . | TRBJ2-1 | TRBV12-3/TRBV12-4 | TGTGCCAGCAAAGACAGGAGTAACAATGAGCAGTTCTTC | CASKDRSNNEQFF
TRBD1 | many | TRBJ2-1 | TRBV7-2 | TGTGCCAGCAGCCCGGGACAGAGATACAATGAGCAGTTCTTC | CASSPGQRYNEQFF
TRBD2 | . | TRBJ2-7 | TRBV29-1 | TGCAGCGTCAGCGGGGGACTGAGCTCCTACGAGCAGTACTTC | CSVSGGLSSYEQYF
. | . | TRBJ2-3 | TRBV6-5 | TGTGCCAGCAGCTATGACCAGGGACCTCCTCGCACAGATACGCAGTATTTT | CASSYDQGPPRTDTQYF
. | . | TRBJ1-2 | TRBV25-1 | TGTGCCAGCAGTGAATATTCGGCAGCTTATGGCTACACCTTC | CASSEYSAAYGYTF
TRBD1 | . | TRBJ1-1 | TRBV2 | TGTGCCAGCAGTCACAGGGGTGGGGGAACTGAAGCTTTCTTT | CASSHRGGGTEAFF
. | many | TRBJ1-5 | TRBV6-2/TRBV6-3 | TGTGCCAGCAGTTATCCCGTTCAGCCCCAGCATTTT | CASSYPVQPQHF
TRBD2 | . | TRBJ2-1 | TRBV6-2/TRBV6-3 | TGTGCCAGCAGTTACATACCGGGACTAGCGGGGGGGCGGTCCTACAATGAGCAGTTCTTC | CASSYIPGLAGGRSYNEQFF
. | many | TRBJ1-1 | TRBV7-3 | TGTGCCAGCAGCTTAACGCCCTCGAGGAACACTGAAGCTTTCTTT | CASSLTPSRNTEAFF
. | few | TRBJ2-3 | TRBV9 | TGTGCCAGCAGCGTAGGGGAGAGAGATACGCAGTATTTT | CASSVGERDTQYF
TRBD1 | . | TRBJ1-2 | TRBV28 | TGTACCACTAAAGTGGACAGGGTTCTATATGGCTACACCTTC | CTTKVDRVLYGYTF
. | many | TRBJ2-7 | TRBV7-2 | TGTGCCAGCAGCTTCGGACATTCCGTCGAGCAGTACTTC | CASSFGHSVEQYF
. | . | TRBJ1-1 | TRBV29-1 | TGCAGCGTGCCGGGAGCTTTCTTT | CSVPGAFF
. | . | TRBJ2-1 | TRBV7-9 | TGTGCCAGCAGCTTAGGGCCCCAGGAGCAGTTCTTC | CASSLGPQEQFF
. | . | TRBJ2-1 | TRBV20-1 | TGCAGTGCTAGAGATCCCGGGGCGTACAATGAGCAGTTCTTC | CSARDPGAYNEQFF
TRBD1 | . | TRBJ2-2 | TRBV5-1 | TGCGCCAGCAGCCCGGAACAGGGGGCGGCCGGGGAGCTGTTTTTT | CASSPEQGAAGELFF
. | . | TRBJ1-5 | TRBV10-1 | TGCGCCAGCAGGATCGACGCGGGCAATCAGCCCCAGCATTTT | CASRIDAGNQPQHF
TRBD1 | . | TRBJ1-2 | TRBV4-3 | TGCGCCAGCAGCCGCTCGGACAGGGAGAACTATGGCTACACCTTC | CASSRSDRENYGYTF
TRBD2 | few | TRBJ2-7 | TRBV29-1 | TGCAGCGTTGAAGCCCTAGCGGGGTTCGGCGAGCAGTACTTC | CSVEALAGFGEQYF
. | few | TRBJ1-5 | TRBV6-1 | TGTGCCACCCAGGACCATTGGGGGAACGGCAATCAGCCCCAGCATTTT | CATQDHWGNGNQPQHF
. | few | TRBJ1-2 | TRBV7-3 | TGTGCCAGCAGCCAAAAGGCAGTACCATATGGCTACACCTTC | CASSQKAVPYGYTF
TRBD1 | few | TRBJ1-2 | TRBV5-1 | TGCGCCAGCAGCTACTCGACAGGGGGGTCAGGTGGCTACACCTTC | CASSYSTGGSGGYTF
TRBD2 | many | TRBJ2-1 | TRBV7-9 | TGTGCCAGCAGCTTAGCGCGTCTAGCGGGGGCCTCCAATGAGCAGTTCTTC | CASSLARLAGASNEQFF
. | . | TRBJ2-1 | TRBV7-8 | TGTGCCAGCAGCTTCCGCTGGGGGGTTCCCAACAATGAGCAGTTCTTC | CASSFRWGVPNNEQFF
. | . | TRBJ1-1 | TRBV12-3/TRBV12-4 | TGTGCCAGCAGTTTAAGAGTGAGGGACACTGAAGCTTTCTTT | CASSLRVRDTEAFF
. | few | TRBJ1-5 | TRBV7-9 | TGTGCCAGCAGCTTAGGAGCCGGGCCCCTCAATCAGCCCCAGCATTTT | CASSLGAGPLNQPQHF
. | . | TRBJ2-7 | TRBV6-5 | TGTGCCAGCAACTCACCTACCTACGAGCAGTACTTC | CASNSPTYEQYF
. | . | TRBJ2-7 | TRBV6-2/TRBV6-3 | TGTGCCAGCACCAGCTACTCCTACGAGCAGTACTTC | CASTSYSYEQYF
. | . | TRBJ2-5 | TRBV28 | TGTGCCAGCATCACCGGGACACCCCAAGAGACCCAGTACTTC | CASITGTPQETQYF
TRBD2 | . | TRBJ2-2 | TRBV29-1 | TGCAGCGTTGGACTAGCGGGGTACACCGGGGAGCTGTTTTTT | CSVGLAGYTGELFF
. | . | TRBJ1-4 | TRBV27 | TGTGCCAGCAGTTTATCGAGGGTGGCTAATGAAAAACTGTTTTTT | CASSLSRVANEKLFF
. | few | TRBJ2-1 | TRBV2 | TGTGCCAGCAGTGTCGGGACGAGTGTAAGTGTGGAGCAGTTCTTC | CASSVGTSVSVEQFF
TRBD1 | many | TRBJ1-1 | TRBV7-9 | TGTGCCAGCAGCCAACCCGGGGACAGGGTAAACACTGAAGCTTTCTTT | CASSQPGDRVNTEAFF
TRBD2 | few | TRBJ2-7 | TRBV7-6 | TGTGCCAGCAGCGTCAGCGGGGGGGCCTTCTACGAGCAGTACTTC | CASSVSGGAFYEQYF
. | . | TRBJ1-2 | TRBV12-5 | TGTGCCACCCCCGGGGGGGCGATCAACTATGGCTACACCTTC | CATPGGAINYGYTF
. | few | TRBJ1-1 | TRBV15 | TGTGCCACCAGCAGAGAATCCTTGAACACTGAAGCTTTCTTT | CATSRESLNTEAFF
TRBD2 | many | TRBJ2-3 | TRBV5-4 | TGTGCCAGCAGCTTGCCGGGGGGGCCTCTTGATACGCAGTATTTT | CASSLPGGPLDTQYF
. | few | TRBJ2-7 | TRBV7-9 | TGTGCCAGCAGCTTAAGTACGATGGCACACGAGCAGTACTTC | CASSLSTMAHEQYF
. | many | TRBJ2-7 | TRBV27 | TGTGCCAGCAGTTTAAACTTCTACGAGCAGTACTTC | CASSLNFYEQYF
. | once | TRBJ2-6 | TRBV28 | TGTGCCAGCGGTTTACCCCGAGTGGCAGGTCCCAGGAGTCCCTACTCTGGGGCCAACGTCCTGACTTTC | CASGLPRVAGPRSPYSGANVLTF
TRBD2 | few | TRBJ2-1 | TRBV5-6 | TGTGCCAGCAGCTTGTCTAGCGGGTTTATCTACAATGAGCAGTTCTTC | CASSLSSGFIYNEQFF
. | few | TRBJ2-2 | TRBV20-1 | TGCAGTGCTAGAAACGAGGACACCGGGGAGCTGTTTTTT | CSARNEDTGELFF
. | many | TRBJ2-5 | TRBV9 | TGTGCCAGCAGCGTAGAGGCTAGAGAAGAGACCCAGTACTTC | CASSVEAREETQYF
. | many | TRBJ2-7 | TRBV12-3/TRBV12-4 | TGTGCCAGCAGCCCCGGGGCCTACGAGCAGTACTTC | CASSPGAYEQYF
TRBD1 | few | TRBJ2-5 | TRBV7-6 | TGTGCCAGCAGCTTAGGGGGACAGATCCAAGAGACCCAGTACTTC | CASSLGGQIQETQYF
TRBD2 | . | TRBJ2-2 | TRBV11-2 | TGTGCCAGCAGCTTATATGGCGGGGGGGCGAACACCGGGGAGCTGTTTTTT | CASSLYGGGANTGELFF
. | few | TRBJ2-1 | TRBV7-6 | TGTGCCAGCAGCCCCTACGTTACCGAAAATGAGCAGTTCTTC | CASSPYVTENEQFF
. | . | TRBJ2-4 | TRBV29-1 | TGCAGCGTTGAAGATAGGCTAGAGGGAAACATTCAGTACTTC | CSVEDRLEGNIQYF